This T cell receptor (beta chain) was profiled in a study of cytomegalovirus exposure and HLA in healthy donors. Study-level points and caveats: Common viral pathogens seemed, in a later analysis, to connect with several of the most significant clusters.

The CDR3 extends over 13 amino acids. Germline loops: CDR1 MNHEY, CDR2 SVGAGI. The V end lost 8 bases, the J end lost 5 bases, and 15 bases lay between the germline ends. For this clone: As yet, its antigen is unknown.

Primers included in the PCR were 60 Vbeta and 13 Jbeta primers. The repertoire was sequenced with immunoSEQ multiplex PCR; TCRdb's copy has only in-frame clones and lacks some. The data hold 95,000 to 150,000 clones, with under 80% observed a single time. Although they were nominally healthy when sampled, donors likely had unrecorded immune exposures. Specimen: PBMCs. The receptor was derived from a man between 60 and 75 years old in good health and CMV-seropositive. The chain employs TRBV6-5 and TRBJ1-1, with D unresolved. The CDR3 is CASSPGLLTEAFF. CDR3 DNA: TGTGCCAGCTCCCCTGGGCTGTTGACTGAAGCTTTCTTT.